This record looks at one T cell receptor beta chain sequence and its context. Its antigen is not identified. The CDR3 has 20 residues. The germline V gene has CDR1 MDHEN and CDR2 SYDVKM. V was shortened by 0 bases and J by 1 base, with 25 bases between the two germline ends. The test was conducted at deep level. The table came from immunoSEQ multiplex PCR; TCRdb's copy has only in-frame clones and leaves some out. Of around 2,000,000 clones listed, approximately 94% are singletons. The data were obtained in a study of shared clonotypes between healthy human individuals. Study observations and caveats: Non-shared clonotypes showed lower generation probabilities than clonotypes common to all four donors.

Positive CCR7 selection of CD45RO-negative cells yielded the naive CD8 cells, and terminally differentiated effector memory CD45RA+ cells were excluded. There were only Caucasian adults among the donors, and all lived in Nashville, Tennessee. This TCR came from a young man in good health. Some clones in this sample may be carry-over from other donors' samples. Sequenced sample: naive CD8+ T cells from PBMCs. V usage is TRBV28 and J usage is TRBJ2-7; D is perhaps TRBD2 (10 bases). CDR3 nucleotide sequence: TGTGCCAGCAGTTTATGGCCGGGACAGGGCAGGACTAGCGGTTCCTACGAGCAGTACTTC. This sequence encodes CASSLWPGQGRTSGSYEQYF.